These 5 T cell receptor beta chains share one sample of origin, sequenced in a study of response to subunit inactivated influenza vaccine. TCRdb re-derived calls from the RT-PCR reads in MiXCR, one entry per CDR3 protein. The table shows approximately 680,000 distinct CDR3 sequences, with about a sixth occurring only once. Sequenced here: PBMCs from blood, sampled 12 days after vaccination. These receptors were obtained from a man aged 50 or older who received an inactivated influenza vaccine.

The table lists this clonotype with a few counts. The chain combines TRBV10-3 with TRBJ2-3, with 8 bases lining up with TRBD2. V gave up 10 bases and J gave up 2 bases; unmatched junction bases: 5. The CDR3 runs 13 residues. The germline CDR1 and CDR2 sequences are ENHRY and SYGVKD. The DNA of the CDR3 is TGTGCCACGACTAGCGCTGACACAGATACGCAGTATTTT. Translating it yields CATTSADTDTQYF.

In its sample, this clonotype was seen a few times. The chain carries TRBV5-6 and TRBJ2-1, with a tentative D call TRBD2 (5 bases). Looked up from germline, CDR1 is SGHDT and CDR2 is YYEEEE. This CDR3 has 16 amino acids. V shed 0 bases and J shed 0 bases, with 10 bases lying between them. The CDR3 nucleotides are TGTGCCAGCAGCTTGGTTATAGGGAGCTCCTACAATGAGCAGTTCTTC. It translates to CASSLVIGSSYNEQFF. Combining the CDR3 with reference TRBV5-6 and TRBJ2-1 gives the whole variable domain DAGVTQSPTHLIKTRGQQVTLRCSPKSGHDTVSWYQQALGQGPQFIFQYYEEEERQRGNFPDRFSGHQFPNYSSELNVNALLLGDSALYLCASSLVIGSSYNEQFFGPGTRLTVL.

This clonotype was seen only a few times. V gene TRBV20-1 combines with J gene TRBJ2-7, with TRBD2 identical over 9 bases. The CDR3 covers 16 residues. Trimming at V came to 0 bases and at J to 4 bases, leaving 10 bases not matched to a gene. Germline V gene lookup returns CDR1 DFQATT and CDR2 SNEGSKA (reference sequence). This CDR3 is CSARDTRLAVGYEQYF. Written as DNA, the CDR3 is TGCAGTGCTAGAGATACCCGACTAGCGGTAGGTTACGAGCAGTACTTC.

The rearrangement uses TRBV6-1 and TRBJ2-1; no clear D gene. Germline V gives CDR1 MNHNS, CDR2 SASEGT. The CDR3 has 15 amino acids. Trimming took 1 base from V and 0 from J, leaving 7 bases between them. This CDR3 is CASSEVWSSYNEQFF. The CDR3 nucleotides are TGTGCCAGCAGTGAAGTGTGGAGCTCCTACAATGAGCAGTTCTTC.

The chain joins TRBV15 to TRBJ2-1, with 11 bases matching TRBD2. Germline V gene sequence: CDR1 LNHNV, CDR2 YYDKDF (reference sequence). After removal of 6 bases from V and 8 bases from J, the junction contained 12 bases not matched to a gene. The CDR3 is 16 amino acids. CDR3 nucleotide sequence: TGTGCCACCAGAGGAGGTAGCGGGAGGGCCCTCGATGAGCAGTTCTTC. Translation gives CATRGGSGRALDEQFF.